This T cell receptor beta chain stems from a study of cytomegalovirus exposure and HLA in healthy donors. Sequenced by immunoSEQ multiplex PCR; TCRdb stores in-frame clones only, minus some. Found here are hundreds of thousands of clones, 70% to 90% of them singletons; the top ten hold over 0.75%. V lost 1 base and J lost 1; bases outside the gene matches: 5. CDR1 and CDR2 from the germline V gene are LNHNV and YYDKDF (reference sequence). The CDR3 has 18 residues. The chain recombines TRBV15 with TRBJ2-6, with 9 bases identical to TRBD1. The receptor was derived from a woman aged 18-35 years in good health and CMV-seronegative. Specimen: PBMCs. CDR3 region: CATSRVLGTGSGANVLTF. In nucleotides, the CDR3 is TGTGCCACCAGCAGAGTCCTAGGGACAGGGTCTGGGGCCAACGTCCTGACTTTC.